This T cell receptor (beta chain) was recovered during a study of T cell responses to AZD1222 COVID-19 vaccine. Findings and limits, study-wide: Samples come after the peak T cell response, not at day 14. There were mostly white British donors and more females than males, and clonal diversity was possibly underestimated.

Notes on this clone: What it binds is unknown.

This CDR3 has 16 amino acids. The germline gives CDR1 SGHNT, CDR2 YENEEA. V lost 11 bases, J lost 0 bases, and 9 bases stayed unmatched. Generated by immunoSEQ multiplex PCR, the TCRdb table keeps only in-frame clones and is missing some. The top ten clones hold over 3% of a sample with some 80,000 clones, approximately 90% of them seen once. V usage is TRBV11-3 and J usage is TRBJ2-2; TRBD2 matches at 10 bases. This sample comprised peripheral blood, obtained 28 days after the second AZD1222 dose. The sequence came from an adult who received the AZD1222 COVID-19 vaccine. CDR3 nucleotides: TGTGCCTCGAAGACTAGCGGGCGACCGAACACCGGGGAGCTGTTTTTT. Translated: CASKTSGRPNTGELFF. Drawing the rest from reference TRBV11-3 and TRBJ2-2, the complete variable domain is EAGVVQSPRYKIIEKKQPVAFWCNPISGHNTLYWYLQNLGQGPELLIRYENEEAVDDSQLPKDRFSAERLKGVDSTLKIQPAELGDSAVYLCASKTSGRPNTGELFFGEGSRLTVL.